Shown below are 9 T cell receptor beta chains from a single sample sequenced in a study of human T cells and chemical hapten exposure. Indicated time point: patch test 2, 6 weeks after DPC sensitization. Treatment defined: therapeutic diphenylcyclopropenone sensitization with weekly scalp DPC. TCRdb analysed the RACE reads with MiXCR anew, one entry per CDR3 protein. The table includes some 150,000 distinct CDR3 sequences, 10% to 15% detected once. The sequenced sample was whole blood, obtained in connection with sensitization to the hapten diphenylcyclopropenone (DPC). These receptors all come from a woman between 45 and 65 years old with alopecia areata. Some clones in this sample may be carry-over from other donors' samples.

The chain recombines TRBV27 with TRBJ2-3, with TRBD2 as a possible D gene (5 bases). The CDR3 spans 15 residues. Germline-derived CDR1 and CDR2 are MNHEY and SMNVEV (reference sequence). The V end was cut by 2 bases, the J end by 4 bases, with 13 bases between. CDR3 residues: CASSLRGLGADTQYF. In DNA form, the CDR3 reads TGTGCCAGCAGTTTACGAGGGCTTGGGGCAGATACGCAGTATTTT.

The chain couples TRBV10-3 to TRBJ2-1; 12 bases fit TRBD2. CDR1 is ENHRY and CDR2 is SYGVKD in the germline V gene. CDR3 length: 17 residues. The trim removed 4 bases at V and 5 bases at J, leaving 9 bases unmatched. The CDR3 protein is CAISGWLAGGGNNEQFF. The CDR3 DNA reads as TGTGCCATCAGTGGCTGGCTAGCGGGAGGGGGGAACAATGAGCAGTTCTTC.

In this sample, this clonotype turned up many times. The rearrangement joins TRBV20-1 to TRBJ1-1; maybe TRBD1 (5 bases). There are 13 residues in the CDR3. From germline, CDR1 is DFQATT and CDR2 SNEGSKA (reference sequence). Trimming removed 4 bases at V and 4 bases at J, with 13 bases between. CDR3 coding DNA: TGCAGTGCTACCCGCTGGGGGGTCACTGAAGCTTTCTTT. This encodes CSATRWGVTEAFF.

V and J are TRBV30 and TRBJ2-7; 7 bases agree with TRBD2. J lost 2 bases, V lost 0 bases, and 10 bases had no gene match. The CDR3 covers 16 residues. Germline values: CDR1 GTSNPN, CDR2 SVGIG (reference sequence). CDR3 sequence: CAWSVWGGPSTYEQYF. The CDR3 DNA sequence: TGTGCCTGGAGTGTATGGGGGGGACCCTCTACCTACGAGCAGTACTTC. Drawing the rest from reference TRBV30 and TRBJ2-7, the complete variable domain is SQTIHQWPATLVQPVGSPLSLECTVEGTSNPNLYWYRQAAGRGLQLLFYSVGIGQISSEVPQNLSASRPQDRQFILSSKKLLLSDSGFYLCAWSVWGGPSTYEQYFGPGTRLTVT.

The genes are TRBV7-2 and TRBJ1-4, with unresolved D. Deletions cut 2 bases from V and 0 bases from J, with 10 bases between. Per the germline V gene, CDR1 is SGHTA and CDR2 is FQGNSA. The CDR3 contains 16 residues. The CDR3 nucleotides are TGTGCCAGCAGCTTATCTCCAGCAACAACTAATGAAAAACTGTTTTTT. It is translated as CASSLSPATTNEKLFF.

This clonotype was counted ten times or more. The chain joins TRBV12-3 or TRBV12-4 to TRBJ1-2; 8 bases map to TRBD1. The length of the CDR3 is 13 residues. Trimming at V came to 3 bases and at J to 8 bases, leaving 5 bases not matched to a gene. CDR3 region: CASSFGQGRGYTF. CDR3 nucleotides: TGTGCCAGCAGTTTCGGACAGGGTCGCGGCTACACCTTC.

This clonotype has a handful of counts. The chain joins TRBV20-1 to TRBJ1-3; D not resolved. Germline V gene lookup returns CDR1 DFQATT and CDR2 SNEGSKA (reference sequence). This CDR3 is 14 amino acids long. V shed 6 bases and J shed 0 bases, with 12 bases lying between them. CDR3 sequence reads: CSALDGNSGNTIYF. The CDR3, as DNA: TGCAGTGCGCTGGACGGCAACTCTGGAAACACCATATATTTT.

This clonotype was seen many times. V gene TRBV20-1 combines with J gene TRBJ2-4, with 11 bases fitting TRBD2. Germline V gives CDR1 DFQATT, CDR2 SNEGSKA (reference sequence). Unmatched junction bases numbered 12, after V lost 2 bases and J lost 0 bases. The CDR3 is 19 residues long. CDR3: CSARHPGTSGALAKNIQYF. CDR3 DNA sequence: TGCAGTGCTAGACATCCCGGGACTAGCGGAGCGCTAGCCAAAAACATTCAGTACTTC.

J is TRBJ2-5 and V is TRBV10-3; D gene ambiguous. Germline values: CDR1 ENHRY, CDR2 SYGVKD. V was cut by 10 bases and J by 4 bases, with 10 bases left in between. The CDR3 totals 11 residues. The CDR3 loop reads CATGPGETQYF. CDR3 coding DNA: TGTGCCACCGGGCCGGGAGAGACCCAGTACTTC.